This T cell receptor beta chain was sequenced during a study of OX40 agonist ivuxolimab in advanced cancers. Sequenced by immunoSEQ multiplex PCR; TCRdb stores in-frame clones only, minus some. The table shows 55,000 to 75,000 clones, with about four fifths occurring only once. Trimming cost V 5 bases and J 0 bases, with 11 bases left between them. In germline, CDR1 is MGHRA, CDR2 YSYEKL. CDR3 length: 16 residues. The V call is TRBV4-1, the J call TRBJ1-6, with D unresolved. The sequences come from CD4+ or CD8+ T cells sorted from blood, collected in a trial of the OX40 agonist ivuxolimab. This sequence was found in an adult with an advanced solid tumor such as melanoma, head and neck, liver or kidney cancer. The CDR3 is CASSDPSGSYNSPLHF. In nucleotides, the CDR3 is TGCGCCAGCAGCGATCCCTCCGGCTCCTATAATTCACCCCTCCACTTT.